A single sample is the source of the 22 T cell receptor beta chains below, sequenced in a study of chemoradiotherapy in HPV16-positive cancers. Sequenced by immunoSEQ multiplex PCR; TCRdb stores in-frame clones only, minus some. The table has about 1,300 clones, 80% to 90% seen once. The material sequenced was tumor tissue, taken from a patient who underwent chemoradiotherapy. Receptors were obtained from a human donor with HPV-associated anogenital cancer.

The rearrangement joins TRBV4-3 to TRBJ1-1; D call uncertain. Trimming cost V 5 bases and J 1 base, with 11 bases left between them. The CDR3 has 14 residues. The germline V gene has CDR1 LGHNA and CDR2 YSLEER. The CDR3 sequence: CASSDSWQNTEAFF. CDR3 bases: TGCGCCAGCAGCGATAGCTGGCAGAACACTGAAGCTTTCTTT.

The chain has TRBV5-4 and TRBJ2-3; 8 bases are a match to TRBD1. V lost 2 bases and J lost 11; bases outside the gene matches: 7. Germline values: CDR1 SGHNT, CDR2 YYREEE (reference sequence). This CDR3 comprises 13 residues. In DNA form, the CDR3 reads TGTGCCAGCAGCTTACGTCCCGGGACAGGGCAGTATTTT. It is translated as CASSLRPGTGQYF. The variable domain in full, completed from reference TRBV5-4 and TRBJ2-3, reads ETGVTQSPTHLIKTRGQQVTLRCSSQSGHNTVSWYQQALGQGPQFIFQYYREEENGRGNFPPRFSGLQFPNYSSELNVNALELDDSALYLCASSLRPGTGQYFGPGTRLTVL.

This clone is a singleton in its sample. The chain carries TRBV4-2 and TRBJ2-7; D tentatively reads TRBD1 or TRBD2 (5 bases each). The CDR3 contains 15 residues. Trimming cost V 1 base and J 0 bases, with 10 bases left between them. The germline V gene encodes CDR1 LGHNA and CDR2 YNFKEQ. CDR3 region: CASSQAGRNSYEQYF. The CDR3 bases are TGTGCCAGCAGCCAAGCGGGGCGTAACTCCTACGAGCAGTACTTC.

The CDR3 protein is CASSLREGGNTEAFF. The CDR3 nucleotides are TGCGCCAGCAGCTTGAGGGAGGGGGGGAACACTGAAGCTTTCTTT. The chain links TRBV5-1 to TRBJ1-1, with D possibly being TRBD1 (6 bases). Looked up from germline, CDR1 is SGHRS and CDR2 is YFSETQ. This CDR3 region has 15 residues. V shed 1 base and J shed 1 base, with 11 bases lying between them. Supplemented by reference TRBV5-1 and TRBJ1-1, the full variable domain reads KAGVTQTPRYLIKTRGQQVTLSCSPISGHRSVSWYQQTPGQGLQFLFEYFSETQRNKGNFPGRFSGRQFSNSRSEMNVSTLELGDSALYLCASSLREGGNTEAFFGQGTRLTVV.

This clone was detected only a few times. J is TRBJ1-1 and V is TRBV27; a weak D match, TRBD1 (5 bases). The CDR3 consists of 14 residues. V was shortened by 5 bases and J by 1 base, with 11 bases between the two germline ends. Per the germline V gene, CDR1 is MNHEY and CDR2 is SMNVEV (reference sequence). The CDR3 DNA is TGTGCCAGCAGTCCAGGAAGGGGGAACACTGAAGCTTTCTTT. Protein product: CASSPGRGNTEAFF.

The rearrangement links TRBV4-1 to TRBJ1-4, with D unclear. The germline gives CDR1 MGHRA, CDR2 YSYEKL. V shed 0 bases and J shed 6 bases, with 8 bases lying between them. The CDR3 runs 14 residues. The DNA of the CDR3 is TGCGCCAGCAGCCAAGAGGGAGGGTATGAAAAACTGTTTTTT. This encodes CASSQEGGYEKLFF.

This clone came up once. This chain connects TRBV5-1 to TRBJ2-1; 8 bases are shared with TRBD2. Germline CDR1 is SGHRS and CDR2 is YFSETQ. With 4 bases clipped from V and 2 bases from J, the junction kept 11 bases outside the gene matches. This CDR3 contains 17 residues. The DNA for the CDR3 is TGCGCCAGCAGCCCAGGACTAGCTCCTCAGACCTACAATGAGCAGTTCTTC. Protein: CASSPGLAPQTYNEQFF.

J is TRBJ1-1 and V is TRBV27; D may be TRBD1 (6 bases). CDR3 length: 16 residues. Looked up from germline, CDR1 is MNHEY and CDR2 is SMNVEV (reference sequence). Trimming shortened V by 5 bases and J by 7 bases, and 23 bases separated the two germline ends. The CDR3 is CASSKRGLEIVGEAFF. DNA of the CDR3: TGTGCCAGCAGTAAAAGGGGGTTGGAAATCGTAGGTGAAGCTTTCTTT.

V usage is TRBV7-2 and J usage is TRBJ1-1; TRBD1 might be the D (5 bases). CDR1 SGHTA and CDR2 FQGNSA come from the germline V gene. The CDR3 spans 13 residues. Trimming left V 2 bases short and J 4 bases short, with 8 bases between. The CDR3 here is CASSLYRGTEAFF. The CDR3 DNA is TGTGCCAGCAGCTTATATAGGGGCACTGAAGCTTTCTTT.

V and J are TRBV5-1 and TRBJ2-3; TRBD2 matches at 11 bases. Germline CDR1 is SGHRS and CDR2 is YFSETQ. The CDR3 runs to 15 residues. The junction had 5 bases not matched to a gene; V was cut back by 4 bases and J by 4 bases. CDR3 amino acids: CASSLTSGASDTQYF. The DNA of the CDR3 is TGCGCCAGCAGCCTGACTAGCGGGGCCTCAGATACGCAGTATTTT. Full variable domain (remainder filled in from reference TRBV5-1 and TRBJ2-3): KAGVTQTPRYLIKTRGQQVTLSCSPISGHRSVSWYQQTPGQGLQFLFEYFSETQRNKGNFPGRFSGRQFSNSRSEMNVSTLELGDSALYLCASSLTSGASDTQYFGPGTRLTVL.

The rearrangement uses TRBV4-1 and TRBJ2-3; 9 positions match TRBD1. Germline CDR1 reads MGHRA; CDR2 reads YSYEKL. With V trimmed by 3 bases and J by 2 bases, 9 bases remained unmatched. CDR3 size: 17 residues. CDR3 amino acids: CASSQGVGTGNTDTQYF. The DNA for the CDR3 is TGCGCCAGCAGCCAGGGGGTAGGGACAGGGAACACAGATACGCAGTATTTT.

This chain uses TRBV5-6 with TRBJ1-2, with 7 bases matching TRBD1. CDR3 length equals 13 residues. The germline V gene encodes CDR1 SGHDT and CDR2 YYEEEE. The ends lost 4 bases at V and 8 bases at J; junction bases unmatched: 8. The CDR3 bases are TGTGCCAGCAGCCCCTCGGGACAGCCCGGCTACACCTTC. It specifies CASSPSGQPGYTF.

The rearrangement joins TRBV9 to TRBJ2-7; D not certain. Germline V lookup: CDR1 SGDLS, CDR2 YYNGEE. The CDR3 is 14 amino acids. V lost 0 bases and J 6 bases, leaving 13 bases between the germline ends. The CDR3 sequence is CASSVGAYGREQYF. CDR3 bases: TGTGCCAGCAGCGTAGGGGCCTACGGACGCGAGCAGTACTTC.

This chain uses TRBV29-1 with TRBJ1-1; unclear D gene. This CDR3 spans 11 amino acids. The V and J ends lost 5 bases and 1 base respectively, with 5 bases between them. Germline CDR1 reads SQVTM; CDR2 reads ANQGSEA. CDR3 sequence reads: CSVKQNTEAFF. The CDR3 region has the DNA TGCAGCGTTAAACAGAACACTGAAGCTTTCTTT.

This chain links TRBV6-6 with TRBJ1-1; tentative D call: TRBD1 (6 bases). CDR1 is MNHNY, CDR2 SVGAGI, per germline (reference sequence). V gave up 0 bases and J gave up 4 bases, with 9 bases separating them. CDR3 length: 14 amino acids. CDR3 DNA: TGTGCCAGCAGTTACTCTGAAGGGGGCACTGAAGCTTTCTTT. This encodes CASSYSEGGTEAFF.

This rearrangement joins TRBV28 to TRBJ1-1; no clear D. This CDR3 has 13 residues. The V and J ends lost 2 bases and 1 base respectively, with 5 bases between them. Germline assignment: CDR1 MDHEN and CDR2 SYDVKM. CDR3 loop: CASSLVTNTEAFF. The CDR3 DNA sequence: TGTGCCAGCAGTTTAGTTACGAACACTGAAGCTTTCTTT.

This clone turned up a few times. The rearrangement uses TRBV7-9 and TRBJ2-7; unclear D gene. CDR3 size: 11 residues. CDR1 is SEHNR, CDR2 FQNEAQ, per germline (reference sequence). Between the trimmed V and J ends, which lost 7 bases and 6 bases, there was a span of 10 bases. The CDR3 DNA is TGTGCCAGCACGGACGCGCTCGAGCAGTACTTC. Translating gives CASTDALEQYF.

The CDR3 reads CASSSTSGPRDEQYF. DNA for the CDR3: TGTGCCAGCAGTTCGACTAGCGGCCCGAGGGACGAGCAGTACTTC. This chain connects TRBV27 to TRBJ2-7, with TRBD2 matching over 9 bases. This CDR3 spans 15 amino acids. Germline lookup yields CDR1 MNHEY and CDR2 SMNVEV (reference sequence). The V and J ends lost 4 bases and 5 bases, in that order; junction bases with no gene match: 9.

The chain joins TRBV11-2 to TRBJ1-4; D is ambiguous. The germline gives CDR1 SGHAT, CDR2 FQNNGV. The CDR3 sequence is 12 residues long. V lost 0 bases, J lost 10 bases, and 6 bases lay in between. CDR3 DNA sequence: TGTGCCAGCAGCTTAGACGGAGGAAAACTGTTTTTT. Its translation: CASSLDGGKLFF.

The CDR3 here is CSVDGRQGSYNEQFF. CDR3 nucleotides: TGCAGCGTTGATGGCCGACAGGGATCCTACAATGAGCAGTTCTTC. This rearrangement joins TRBV29-1 to TRBJ2-1; TRBD1 agrees at 7 bases. Germline loops: CDR1 SQVTM, CDR2 ANQGSEA. Trimming cost V 3 bases and J 1 base; bases outside gene matches: 6. This CDR3 has 15 amino acids.

This chain links TRBV20-1 with TRBJ1-1, with D unclear. There are 10 residues in the CDR3. Per germline, CDR1 DFQATT and CDR2 SNEGSKA (reference sequence). The V end was cut by 3 bases, the J end by 5 bases, with 4 bases between. CDR3 sequence: CSARETEAFF. The CDR3 bases are TGCAGTGCTAGGGAGACTGAAGCTTTCTTT.

The chain couples TRBV6-1 to TRBJ2-1; TRBD2 aligns across 9 bases. Germline-derived CDR1 and CDR2 are MNHNS and SASEGT. The CDR3 has 14 amino acids. J gave up 11 bases and V 6 bases, and 11 bases lay outside the gene matches. Written as DNA, the CDR3 is TGTGCCAGCAGCGAGACTAGCGGCAGACTAAAGCAGTTCTTC. Translated: CASSETSGRLKQFF.